This record concerns one TCR beta chain sequence. Its antigen is unidentified. Per CD8+ T cell subset, triplicate sorts of 300,000 cells each were done. The sample is drawn from a study of CXCR3-negative and CXCR3-positive naive CD8 T cells. General study findings and limits: In CXCR3-positive naive cells, the TRB CDR3s were more hydrophobic than in CXCR3-negative naive cells.

With UMI labels, 5' RACE was used to prepare the TRB cDNA libraries. TCRdb reprocessed the 5' RACE reads and keeps a single row for each CDR3 protein, giving no DNA. The table lists roughly 7,500 distinct CDR3 sequences, with 1.4% to 1.5% in the top ten. The CDR3 has 13 residues. CDR1 and CDR2 (germline): SQVTM, ANQGSEA. Sequenced: naive CXCR3+ CD8+ T cells from blood. Noted subset: CD45RO-CCR7+CD27+CD95- naive CD8+ T cells expressing CXCR3 (TNR3+). This TCR was sampled from a human donor in good health. Some clones in this sample may be carry-over from other donors' samples. The V call is TRBV29-1, the J call TRBJ2-7. CDR3 residues: CSVAVGISYEQYF.